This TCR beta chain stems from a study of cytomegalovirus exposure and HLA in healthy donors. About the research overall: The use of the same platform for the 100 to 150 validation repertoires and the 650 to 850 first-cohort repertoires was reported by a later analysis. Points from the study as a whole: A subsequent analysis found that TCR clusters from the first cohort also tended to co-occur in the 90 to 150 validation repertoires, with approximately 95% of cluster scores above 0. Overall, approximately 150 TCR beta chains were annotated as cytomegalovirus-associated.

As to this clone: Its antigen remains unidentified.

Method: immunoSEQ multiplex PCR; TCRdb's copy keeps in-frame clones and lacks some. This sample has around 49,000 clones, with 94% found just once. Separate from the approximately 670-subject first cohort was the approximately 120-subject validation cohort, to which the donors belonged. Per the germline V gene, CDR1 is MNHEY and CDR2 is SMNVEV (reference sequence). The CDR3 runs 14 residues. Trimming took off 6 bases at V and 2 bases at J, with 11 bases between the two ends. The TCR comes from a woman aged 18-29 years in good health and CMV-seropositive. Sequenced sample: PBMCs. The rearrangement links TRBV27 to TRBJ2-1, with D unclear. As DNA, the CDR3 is TGTGCCAGCAGGTGGGCAACGGCCTACAATGAGCAGTTCTTC. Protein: CASRWATAYNEQFF.